This T cell receptor beta chain was sequenced in a study of monozygotic twins with inflammatory bowel disease. CDR3 length: 14 residues. Germline V lookup: CDR1 SGHTS, CDR2 YDEGEE. A template switching step added UMIs, each with a 6-nucleotide sample barcode. TCRdb reprocessed the 5' RACE reads, with one entry per CDR3 protein and no DNA. Its clone listing holds 400,000 or so distinct CDR3 sequences. Findings and caveats of the study: Diversity of TCRbeta measured by inverse Simpson was lower in IBD patients than in healthy co-twins. Among IBD patients, fewer clonotypes were shared with others than among healthy twins, especially with disease activity.

Comment on this clonotype: Its antigen is still unknown.

J is TRBJ1-3 and V is TRBV5-8. The clonotype comes from a human donor with ulcerative colitis or Crohn's disease, or a healthy co-twin of an affected twin (not recorded which). The material sequenced was blood. CDR3 sequence reads: CASSFQSSGNTIYF. The whole variable domain, filled in from reference TRBV5-8 and TRBJ1-3, reads EAGVTQSPTHLIKTRGQQATLRCSPISGHTSVYWYQQALGLGLQFLLWYDEGEERNRGNFPPRFSGRQFPNYSSELNVNALELEDSALYLCASSFQSSGNTIYFGEGSWLTVV.